This T cell receptor beta chain was sequenced during a study of immune evolution from preneoplasia to lung adenocarcinoma. A single count supports this clone. CDR3 length equals 15 residues. Germline CDR1 and CDR2: LGHNA and YNFKEQ. Deletions cut 1 base from V and 9 bases from J, with 13 bases between. Sequenced by immunoSEQ multiplex PCR; TCRdb stores in-frame clones only, minus some. The data show about 10,000 clones, around 82% seen once. Material for sequencing was FFPE minimally invasive lung adenocarcinoma tissue. The clonotype was recovered from a person between 65 and 80 years old with lung adenocarcinoma. J is TRBJ2-6 and V is TRBV4-2, with D unclear. CDR3 bases: TGTGCCAGCAGCCAAGGAGTCCTAGGTGACAACGTCCTGACTTTC. Amino acids: CASSQGVLGDNVLTF.